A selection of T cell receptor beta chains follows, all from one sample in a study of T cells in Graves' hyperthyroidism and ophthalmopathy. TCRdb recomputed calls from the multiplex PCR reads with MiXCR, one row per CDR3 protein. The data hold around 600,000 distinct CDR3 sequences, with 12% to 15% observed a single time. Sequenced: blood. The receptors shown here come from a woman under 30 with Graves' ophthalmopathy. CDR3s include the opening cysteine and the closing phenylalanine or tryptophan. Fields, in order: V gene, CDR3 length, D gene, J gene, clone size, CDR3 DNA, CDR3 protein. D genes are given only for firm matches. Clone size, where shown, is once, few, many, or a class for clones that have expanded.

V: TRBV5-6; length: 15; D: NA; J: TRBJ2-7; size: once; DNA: TGTGCCAGCAGGCCGAGGGGGGTTCCGACCTACGAGCAGTACTTC; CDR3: CASRPRGVPTYEQYF
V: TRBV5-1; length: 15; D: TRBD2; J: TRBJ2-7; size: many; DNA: TGCGCCAGCAGCTGGGCTAGCGGAGGCTCCTACGAGCAGTACTTC; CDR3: CASSWASGGSYEQYF
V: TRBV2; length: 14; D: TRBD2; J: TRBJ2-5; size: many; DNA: TGTGCCAGCAGTCGGGGGGGCCTCGAAGAGACCCAGTACTTC; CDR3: CASSRGGLEETQYF
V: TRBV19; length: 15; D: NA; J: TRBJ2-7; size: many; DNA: TGTGCCAGTAGTGCCCGGGACATCACGTCCTACGAGCAGTACTTC; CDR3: CASSARDITSYEQYF
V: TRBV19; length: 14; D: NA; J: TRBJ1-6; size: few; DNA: TGTGCCAGTAACTGGGGCAGGGGCAATTCACCCCTCCACTTT; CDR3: CASNWGRGNSPLHF
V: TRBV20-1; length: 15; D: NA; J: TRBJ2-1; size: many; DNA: TGCAGTGCTAGAGAGAACGCCTTCTCCTACAATGAGCAGTTCTTC; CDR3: CSARENAFSYNEQFF
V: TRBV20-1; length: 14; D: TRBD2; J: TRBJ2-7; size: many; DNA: TGCAGTTCGACCCTAAGCGGGAGGGCGGACGAGCAGTACTTC; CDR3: CSSTLSGRADEQYF
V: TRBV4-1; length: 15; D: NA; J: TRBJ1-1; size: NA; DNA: TGCGCCAGCAGCCAAATCACAGGGATGGGGACTGAAGCTTTCTTT; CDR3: CASSQITGMGTEAFF
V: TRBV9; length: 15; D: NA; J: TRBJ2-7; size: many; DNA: TGTGCCAGCAGCGTGACCCCCGGACAGTCCTACGAGCAGTACTTC; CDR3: CASSVTPGQSYEQYF
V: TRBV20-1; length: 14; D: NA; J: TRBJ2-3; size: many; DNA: TGCAGTGCTAGAGTTCCAACTGGGGCAGATACGCAGTATTTT; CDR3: CSARVPTGADTQYF